Below, 26 T cell receptor beta chains from the same sample are listed, as sequenced in a study of blood T cell repertoires in COVID-19. The assay was immunoSEQ multiplex PCR, and TCRdb's table has in-frame clones only and misses some. The sample has 150,000 to 180,000 clones, about 80% seen once. Sequenced material: peripheral blood. These TCRs come from a woman aged 55-75 years with acute or convalescent COVID-19.

The CDR3 DNA reads TGTGCCAGCAGCCAAGGGACAAACTCTGGAAACACCATATATTTT. Protein sequence: CASSQGTNSGNTIYF. The chain links TRBV3-1 (or the pseudogene TRBV3-2) to TRBJ1-3, with a weak D call TRBD1 (5 bases). Trimming left V 1 base short and J 0 bases short, with 7 bases between. Germline V gene lookup returns CDR1 LGHDT and CDR2 YNNKEL (reference sequence). This CDR3 contains 15 residues.

The rearrangement links TRBV6-5 to TRBJ2-7, with 9 bases aligning to TRBD2. CDR1 and CDR2 (germline): MNHEY, SVGAGI. V lost 6 bases, J lost 7 bases, and 10 bases stayed unmatched. The CDR3 is made up of 14 amino acids. The CDR3 region is CASRRTSAVREQYF. The DNA of the CDR3 is TGTGCCAGCAGAAGGACTAGCGCGGTGAGAGAGCAGTACTTC.

DNA for the CDR3: TGTGCCAGCAGTTTGGGGGACAGGGGGCGCATCTACGTC. This translates into CASSLGDRGRIYV. J is TRBJ2-7 and V is TRBV28, with 12 bases that match TRBD1. The CDR3 extends over 13 amino acids. Germline values: CDR1 MDHEN, CDR2 SYDVKM. The ends lost 3 bases at V and 13 bases at J; junction bases unmatched: 7.

The J gene is TRBJ2-7, the V gene TRBV5-3, with 12 bases identical to TRBD1. TRBV5-3 is identified as an open reading frame with a role that is uncertain. The CDR3 runs 14 residues. V gave up 4 bases and J gave up 4 bases; unmatched junction bases: 3. The CDR3 DNA reads as TGTGCCAGAAGCCTGGGACAGGGGGCATACGAGCAGTACGTC. It codes for CARSLGQGAYEQYV.

The chain uses TRBV10-3 and TRBJ1-2; D is unresolved. CDR3 length equals 14 residues. The germline V and J ends were trimmed by 4 bases and 4 bases, with 13 bases remaining between them. CDR1 is ENHRY and CDR2 is SYGVKD in the germline V gene. CDR3 sequence reads: CAISGVEPFYGYTF. The CDR3 DNA sequence: TGTGCCATCAGTGGCGTCGAGCCCTTCTATGGCTACACCTTC.

This clone showed up just a few times. The chain recombines TRBV4-1 with TRBJ1-3, with no clear D. The CDR3 totals 15 residues. CDR1 is MGHRA and CDR2 is YSYEKL in the germline V gene. V lost 4 bases and J lost 8, with 18 bases in between. The CDR3 loop reads CASSPPGNGRDTIYF. The CDR3 region has the DNA TGCGCCAGCAGCCCCCCGGGGAACGGGAGGGACACCATATATTTT.

Comment on this clone: Other DNA sequences in the same sample also yield this CDR3. CDR3 protein: CASSLGAGNSPLHF. The CDR3 DNA follows: TGCGCCAGCAGCTTGGGCGCAGGGAATTCACCCCTCCACTTT. This chain joins TRBV5-1 and TRBJ1-6, with D maybe TRBD1 (5 bases). The CDR3 loop spans 14 amino acids. Germline V gives CDR1 SGHRS, CDR2 YFSETQ. Trimming took off 0 bases at V and 7 bases at J, with 8 bases between the two ends. Combining the CDR3 with reference TRBV5-1 and TRBJ1-6 gives the whole variable domain KAGVTQTPRYLIKTRGQQVTLSCSPISGHRSVSWYQQTPGQGLQFLFEYFSETQRNKGNFPGRFSGRQFSNSRSEMNVSTLELGDSALYLCASSLGAGNSPLHFGNGTRLTVT.

J is TRBJ1-6 and V is TRBV14; no firm D call. The CDR3 length is 18 residues. Germline V gene sequence: CDR1 SGHDN, CDR2 FVKESK. V lost 1 base, J lost 8 bases, and 21 bases lay in between. The CDR3, as DNA: TGTGCCAGCAGCCAAGGCGGCCCGTTGGCCAGCAAGGATTCACCCCTCCACTTT. This encodes CASSQGGPLASKDSPLHF.

This clone was counted once. The V and J genes are TRBV5-8 and TRBJ1-4; weak D call: TRBD1 (6 bases). The CDR3 length is 15 residues. From germline, CDR1 is SGHTS and CDR2 YDEGEE. Trimming shortened V by 0 bases and J by 5 bases, and 11 bases separated the two germline ends. CDR3 nucleotide sequence: TGTGCCAGCAGCTTGGGTCAGGGGTCAAATGAAAAACTGTTTTTT. Protein sequence: CASSLGQGSNEKLFF.

The gene calls are TRBV10-1 and TRBJ1-2, with D possibly matching TRBD1 (5 bases). The germline CDR1 and CDR2 sequences are WNHNN and SYGVQD (reference sequence). The CDR3 sequence is 15 residues long. Trimming cost V 9 bases and J 8 bases, with 25 bases left between them. CDR3 protein: CASNLWGRRFKGYTF. As DNA, the CDR3 is TGCGCCAGTAACCTGTGGGGCAGACGCTTTAAAGGCTACACCTTC.

The rearrangement links TRBV5-1 to TRBJ1-4; TRBD1 is a possible D gene (6 bases). V was clipped by 0 bases and J by 16 bases, with 22 bases between them. The CDR3 has 15 residues. Germline lookup yields CDR1 SGHRS and CDR2 YFSETQ. The CDR3 nucleotides are TGCGCCAGCAGCTTGGGAGCAACAGGGTTGACGGTTAGGTTTTTT. Translated: CASSLGATGLTVRFF.

The CDR3 sequence: CAWMRSRSGNTIYF. CDR3 DNA sequence: TGTGCCTGGATGAGAAGCCGCTCTGGAAACACCATATATTTT. The chain links TRBV30 to TRBJ1-3; D call uncertain. CDR3 size: 14 residues. Trimming took off 4 bases at V and 0 bases at J, with 10 bases between the two ends. Germline V gives CDR1 GTSNPN, CDR2 SVGIG (reference sequence).

The rearrangement joins TRBV7-8 to TRBJ2-2; 11 positions agree with TRBD1. CDR1 and CDR2 (germline): SGHVS, FQNEAQ. There are 17 residues in the CDR3. V shed 5 bases and J 4 bases; nucleotides not matched to a gene: 9. Here the CDR3 DNA reads TGTGCCAGCAGCATCAAATTCGGGACAGGGGGCACCGGGGAGCTGTTTTTT. This codes for CASSIKFGTGGTGELFF.

About this clone itself: Other DNA sequences in the same sample also yield this CDR3. The chain is built from TRBV5-1 and TRBJ1-1; the D is unclear. V shed 1 base and J shed 1 base, with 8 bases lying between them. This CDR3 comprises 14 residues. Germline V lookup: CDR1 SGHRS, CDR2 YFSETQ. The CDR3 nucleotides are TGCGCCAGCAGCTTGAATAGTCAGAACACTGAAGCTTTCTTT. Its protein product is CASSLNSQNTEAFF.

The J gene is TRBJ1-2, the V gene TRBV10-2; 7 positions match TRBD1. The junction had 9 bases not matched to a gene; V was cut back by 3 bases and J by 5 bases. This CDR3 region has 15 residues. The V gene's germline CDR1 is WSHSY and CDR2 SAAADI. Here the CDR3 reads CASSDLKGAPYGYTF. The DNA of the CDR3 is TGCGCCAGCAGTGATCTAAAGGGGGCTCCTTATGGCTACACCTTC.

This clone was seen just once. V is TRBV2 and J is TRBJ1-6; no clear D gene. The CDR3 spans 14 residues. Germline loops: CDR1 SNHLY, CDR2 FYNNEI. The V gene lost 4 bases and the J gene lost 9 bases, with 13 bases spanning the gap. The CDR3 here is CASSGPGLGSPLHF. The CDR3 bases are TGTGCCAGCAGTGGTCCGGGGTTAGGTTCACCCCTCCACTTT.

The chain combines TRBV2 with TRBJ2-2; maybe TRBD1 (5 bases). The CDR3 is 16 residues long. Deletions cut 1 base from V and 3 bases from J, with 12 bases between. The germline V gene has CDR1 SNHLY and CDR2 FYNNEI. DNA for the CDR3: TGTGCCAGCAGTGAAGATGGGCAGGGCCACACCGGGGAGCTGTTTTTT. This gives the protein CASSEDGQGHTGELFF.

This clone appeared a few times. The chain carries TRBV27 and TRBJ2-1; possible D gene TRBD2, 6 bases. Germline lookup yields CDR1 MNHEY and CDR2 SMNVEV (reference sequence). This CDR3 has 16 amino acids. V was trimmed by 0 bases and J by 8 bases, leaving 17 bases between them. Here the CDR3 DNA reads TGTGCCAGCAGTTTATCGGGGGGTCTGGCTCAGTATGAGCAGTTCTTC. It specifies CASSLSGGLAQYEQFF.

This chain connects TRBV19 to TRBJ2-3; D uncertain. The ends were cut back, 4 bases at V and 0 bases at J, with 11 bases in the middle. The CDR3 has 15 amino acids. Germline CDR1 and CDR2: LNHDA and SQIVND (reference sequence). The CDR3 sequence is CASSTSAGSTDTQYF. CDR3 sequence (DNA): TGTGCCAGTAGTACTTCGGCAGGTAGCACAGATACGCAGTATTTT.

For the CDR3, the DNA is TGTGCCAGCAGTTACGGCAGGGACACTGAAGCTTTCTTT. Residues: CASSYGRDTEAFF. The chain has TRBV6-5 and TRBJ1-1; D may be TRBD1 (5 bases). Germline lookup yields CDR1 MNHEY and CDR2 SVGAGI. With 2 bases removed from V and 3 bases from J, the gap between germline ends came to 7 bases. The CDR3 spans 13 residues.

This clone occurred once. Different DNA sequences within this sample yield the same CDR3. CDR3 region: CASSTGLVGSTDTQYF. The CDR3 coding sequence is TGCGCCAGCAGCACAGGACTAGTCGGCAGCACAGATACGCAGTATTTT. The rearrangement uses TRBV5-1 and TRBJ2-3; 7 bases fit TRBD2. Trimming at V came to 4 bases and at J to 0 bases, leaving 8 bases not matched to a gene. Looked up from germline, CDR1 is SGHRS and CDR2 is YFSETQ. The CDR3 has 16 amino acids.

V gene TRBV27 combines with J gene TRBJ1-1; D call uncertain. The CDR3 extends over 13 amino acids. Per the germline V gene, CDR1 is MNHEY and CDR2 is SMNVEV (reference sequence). V lost 2 bases and J 5 bases, leaving 9 bases between the germline ends. The CDR3 loop is CASSLRPRTEAFF. CDR3 DNA: TGTGCCAGCAGTTTACGTCCTCGGACTGAAGCTTTCTTT.

This clone has at least ten counts. The chain carries TRBV27 and TRBJ1-2; possible D gene TRBD1, 5 bases. The CDR3 is 14 amino acids. The germline V gene encodes CDR1 MNHEY and CDR2 SMNVEV (reference sequence). V shed 6 bases and J shed 5 bases, with 16 bases lying between them. The CDR3 DNA sequence: TGTGCCAGCAGGGCAGGGAATCCCCCTTATGGCTACACCTTC. It translates to CASRAGNPPYGYTF.

This rearrangement joins TRBV7-8 to TRBJ2-5, with 14 positions matching TRBD2. The germline gives CDR1 SGHVS, CDR2 FQNEAQ. This CDR3 spans 22 amino acids. J was trimmed by 0 bases and V by 4 bases; bases with no gene match: 19. CDR3 in amino acids: CASSSLRLPGLAGAKYQETQYF. CDR3 nucleotides: TGTGCCAGCAGCTCGCTGCGACTCCCGGGACTAGCGGGGGCGAAGTACCAAGAGACCCAGTACTTC.

V usage is TRBV2 and J usage is TRBJ1-6; 9 bases align to TRBD1. Per the germline V gene, CDR1 is SNHLY and CDR2 is FYNNEI. This CDR3 has 15 amino acids. V was clipped by 8 bases and J by 15 bases; unmatched bases: 17. The CDR3 nucleotides read TGTGCCAGCCCTGGGCGGGGGACAGGGCCTAATCTCCTCCACTTT. Protein sequence: CASPGRGTGPNLLHF. Filled out from reference TRBV2 and TRBJ1-6, the complete variable domain reads EPEVTQTPSHQVTQMGQEVILRCVPISNHLYFYWYRQILGQKVEFLVSFYNNEISEKSEIFDDQFSVERPDGSNFTLKIRSTKLEDSAMYFCASPGRGTGPNLLHFGNGTRLTVT.

V is TRBV28 and J is TRBJ1-5, with a tentative D call TRBD1 (5 bases). Germline CDR1 MDHEN, CDR2 SYDVKM. This CDR3 is built from 14 residues. Trimming cost V 1 base and J 4 bases, with 8 bases left between them. The CDR3 sequence: CASSLSSGNQPQHF. The DNA for the CDR3 is TGTGCCAGCAGTTTATCCTCAGGGAATCAGCCCCAGCATTTT.